This record covers a single T cell receptor (beta chain). Its antigen is still unknown. The V end was cut by 0 bases, the J end by 1 base, with 10 bases between. Looked up from germline, CDR1 is SGHRS and CDR2 is YFSETQ. The CDR3 covers 16 residues. The sample belongs to a study of T cells after yellow fever vaccination. Overall study findings and caveats: Peak timing came faster in the weaker secondary response, day 5 versus 15. FACS-sorted repertoires could harbor abundant contaminating bulk-population clonotypes. There was a small share of clonotypes that showed up in both the CD4 and CD8 compartments.

The TCR cDNA carried a universal primer site and UMIs from 5'RACE template switching. MiXCR, run by TCRdb on the 5' RACE reads, gives a single entry per CDR3 protein. The sample has 320,000 or so distinct CDR3 sequences; roughly 8% are singletons. This chain connects TRBV5-1 to TRBJ2-2; D unresolved. The starting material was PBMCs, obtained more than 35 days after the first yellow fever vaccination. The sequence was obtained from a man younger than 35 who received the YFV17D yellow fever vaccine. The CDR3 protein is CASSLVARLNTGELFF. CDR3 coding DNA: TGCGCCAGCAGCTTGGTTGCGCGGCTGAACACCGGGGAGCTGTTTTTT.